A single T cell receptor (beta chain) is shown here with its context. This clonotype was counted ten times or more. Its specific antigen is unknown. No much larger clone exists at a distance of one base, and base qualities are not known. The germline V gene sets CDR1 to SGHAT and CDR2 to FQNNGV. From the cysteine up to the phenylalanine, the CDR3 has a length of 19 residues. Just CDR3 DNA is preserved here, 57 bases in frame from base 1. The germline V end is reduced by 4 bases and the J end by 3 bases; junction bases left unmatched: 12. The data belong to a study of T-cell memory formation after mild COVID-19 (dated by TCRdb to the early 2020s). Study-level background: Most TCR sequence clusters were specific to one of the two donors. The cohort was made up of two young adult volunteers, one female and one male, who were previously healthy. In a couple of donors, T-cell clones that expanded and contracted after mild COVID-19 were tracked by sequencing TCRalpha and TCRbeta repertoires over time. Overall study outcomes, separate from this receptor: Balanced CD4/CD8 phenotypes were observed for clones contracting from day 15 to 85, whereas a bias towards CD4+ was observed for a second wave of clones expanding from day 15 to 37. The second-wave clones that peaked on day 37 were not confirmed to be SARS-CoV-2 specific. Only two mild cases were covered in the study, and larger cohorts including severe cases with pre-infection samples were considered necessary. Some responding clones were found in pre-infection memory, which suggests that pre-existing cross-reactive memory T cells took part in the SARS-CoV-2 response. Contracting CD4+ clones were located mainly in the CM and EM memory subsets, whereas CD8+ clones were found to be enriched in EMRA.

PBMCs were isolated by Ficoll-Paque density gradient centrifugation. TCRdb records Illumina NovaSeq 6000 as the sequencer. cDNA libraries for TCRalpha and TCRbeta were prepared by 5'RACE using constant-segment primers, with sample barcodes and unique molecular identifiers added. Trizol reagent was used to extract RNA from every sample. Libraries were amplified in two PCR steps, with a second sample barcode and Illumina TruSeq adapters added in the second step. Sequencing of the libraries was done on an Illumina NovaSeq, producing 2 x 150 bp paired-end reads. The paper's data handling went like this. With migec v1.2.7, reads were demultiplexed and then collapsed into UMI-guided consensus sequences. Using mixcr v2.1.11, UMI consensuses were aligned to TRA and TRB V and J templates and then assembled into clonotypes. A clonotype was counted as expanded or contracted only if both edgeR and NoisET called the change significant, with noise models trained on biological replicates. edgeR calls used a false discovery rate-adjusted p below 0.01 and a log2 fold-change threshold of 1. PCA with hierarchical clustering of max-normalized trajectories of the 1000 most abundant clonotypes was used as exploratory dynamics analysis. The CD4 or CD8 phenotype of responding clones was assigned using the separately sequenced CD4+ and CD8+ repertoires. TCRdb took the public reads, trimmed them with fastp at Q25, ran MiXCR for clone calling and kept in-frame beta chains. A single entry per CDR3 protein holds the most common genes and DNA from its merged rows. It is TCRdb's table, rather than the study itself, that gives the V and J calls and clone size. The sample table shows approximately 7,700 distinct CDR3 sequences, and roughly a third are seen once. The biggest ten clones account for approximately 50% of the sample.

This TCR came from an adult woman who had mild COVID-19 (a few samples of this study predate the infection). The sample titles of this study are shuffled in the database, so cell type and time point are left out; the donor was told from shared clones. What was sequenced was PBMCs or a T cell subset sorted from them (not recorded which). The rearrangement joined TRBV11-2 to TRBJ2-1; a stretch of 13 junction bases matches TRBD2. The CDR3 amino acid sequence is: CASSWGGTSGMWDYNEQFF. The DNA reads as follows: TGTGCCAGCAGCTGGGGGGGGACTAGCGGGATGTGGGACTACAATGAGCAGTTCTTC. Full variable domain (CDR3 extended with the reference TRBV11-2 and TRBJ2-1 proteins): EAGVAQSPRYKIIEKRQSVAFWCNPISGHATLYWYQQILGQGPKLLIQFQNNGVVDDSQLPKDRFSAERLKGVDSTLKIQPAKLEDSAVYLCASSWGGTSGMWDYNEQFFGPGTRLTVL.